This TCR beta chain emerged from a study of shared clonotypes between healthy human individuals. Study-level information: Used for every donor were three CD4 naive, three CD4 memory, two CD8 naive and one CD8 memory plate.

CDR3 length equals 13 residues. Germline loops: CDR1 SGHAT, CDR2 FQNNGV. V lost 5 bases, J lost 9 bases, and 11 bases lay in between. As to this clone: Antigen: not known.

The authors distributed each subset's genomic DNA evenly over several immunoSEQ plates. Roughly 33,000 T cell genomes, or approximately 190 ng DNA, went into the sorted-subset replicate PCRs. The repertoire was sequenced with immunoSEQ multiplex PCR; TCRdb's copy has only in-frame clones and lacks some. The sample comprises around 2,000,000 clones, over 85% of which are singletons, and around 0.13% rests with the top ten. The study, taken as a whole, reports: Relative to their counterparts shared across all four donors, non-shared clonotypes exhibited diminished generation probabilities.

The material sequenced was naive CD4+ T cells sorted from blood. The subset is: CD45RA+ positively selected. The chain carries TRBV11-2 and TRBJ1-6; D is unresolved. This TCR came from a man between 18 and 35 years old in good health. CDR3 sequence (DNA): TGTGCCAGCAGCCCGATCGGAGCTTCACCCCTCCACTTT. Encoded protein: CASSPIGASPLHF.